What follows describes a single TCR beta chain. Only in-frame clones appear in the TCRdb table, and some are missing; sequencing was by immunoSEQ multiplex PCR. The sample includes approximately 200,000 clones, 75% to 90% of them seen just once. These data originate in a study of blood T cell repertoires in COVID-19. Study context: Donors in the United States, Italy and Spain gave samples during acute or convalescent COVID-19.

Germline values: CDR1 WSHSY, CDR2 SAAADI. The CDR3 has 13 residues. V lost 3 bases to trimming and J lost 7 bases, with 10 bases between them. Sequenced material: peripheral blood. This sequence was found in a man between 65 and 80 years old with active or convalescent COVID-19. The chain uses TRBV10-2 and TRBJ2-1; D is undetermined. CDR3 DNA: TGCGCCAGCAGTGATCTCCCCAGAAATGAGCAGTTCTTC. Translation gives CASSDLPRNEQFF.